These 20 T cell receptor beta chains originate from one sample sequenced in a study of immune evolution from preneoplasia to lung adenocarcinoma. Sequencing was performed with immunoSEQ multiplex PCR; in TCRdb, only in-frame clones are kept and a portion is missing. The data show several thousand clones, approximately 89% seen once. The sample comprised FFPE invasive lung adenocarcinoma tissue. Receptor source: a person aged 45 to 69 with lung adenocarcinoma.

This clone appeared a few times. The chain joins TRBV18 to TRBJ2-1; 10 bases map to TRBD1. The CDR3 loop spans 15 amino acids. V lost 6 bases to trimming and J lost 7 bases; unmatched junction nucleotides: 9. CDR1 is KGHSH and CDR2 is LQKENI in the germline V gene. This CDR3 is CASSFYGQGVNEQFF. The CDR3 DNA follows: TGTGCCAGCTCTTTCTATGGACAGGGGGTGAATGAGCAGTTCTTC.

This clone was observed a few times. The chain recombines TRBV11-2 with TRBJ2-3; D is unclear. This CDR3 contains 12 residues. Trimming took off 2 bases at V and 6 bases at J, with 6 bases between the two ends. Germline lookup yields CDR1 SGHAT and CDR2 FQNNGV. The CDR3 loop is CASSLNMDTQYF. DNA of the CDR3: TGTGCCAGCAGCTTAAATATGGATACGCAGTATTTT.

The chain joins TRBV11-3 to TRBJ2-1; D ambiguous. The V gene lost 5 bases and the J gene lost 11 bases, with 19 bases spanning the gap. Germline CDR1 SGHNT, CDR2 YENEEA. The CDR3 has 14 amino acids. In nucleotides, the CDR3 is TGTGCCAGCAGCAAGCGAGAGGAAGAGTCAAAGCAGTTCTTC. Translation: CASSKREEESKQFF.

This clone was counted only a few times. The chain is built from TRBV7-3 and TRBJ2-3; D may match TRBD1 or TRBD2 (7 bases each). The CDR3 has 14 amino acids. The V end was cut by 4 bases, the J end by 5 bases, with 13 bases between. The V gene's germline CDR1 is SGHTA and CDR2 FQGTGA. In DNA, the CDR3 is TGTGCCAGCAGCTATCAGGGGGGGGGAGATACGCAGTATTTT. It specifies CASSYQGGGDTQYF. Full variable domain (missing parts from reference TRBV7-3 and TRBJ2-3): GAGVSQTPSNKVTEKGKYVELRCDPISGHTALYWYRQSLGQGPEFLIYFQGTGAADDSGLPNDRFFAVRPEGSVSTLKIQRTERGDSAVYLCASSYQGGGDTQYFGPGTRLTVL.

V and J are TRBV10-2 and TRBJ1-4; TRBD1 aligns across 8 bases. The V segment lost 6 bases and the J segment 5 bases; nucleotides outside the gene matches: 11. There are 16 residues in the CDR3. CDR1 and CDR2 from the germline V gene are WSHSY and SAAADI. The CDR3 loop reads CASSGPGTGPNEKLFF. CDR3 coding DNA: TGCGCCAGCAGCGGTCCCGGGACAGGCCCGAATGAAAAACTGTTTTTT.

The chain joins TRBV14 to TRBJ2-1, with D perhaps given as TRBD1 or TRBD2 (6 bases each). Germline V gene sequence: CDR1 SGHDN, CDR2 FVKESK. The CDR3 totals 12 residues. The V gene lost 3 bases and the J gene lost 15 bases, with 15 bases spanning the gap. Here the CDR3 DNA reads TGTGCCAGCAGCCACGGCACCCGGGGGCGGTTCTTC. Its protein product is CASSHGTRGRFF.

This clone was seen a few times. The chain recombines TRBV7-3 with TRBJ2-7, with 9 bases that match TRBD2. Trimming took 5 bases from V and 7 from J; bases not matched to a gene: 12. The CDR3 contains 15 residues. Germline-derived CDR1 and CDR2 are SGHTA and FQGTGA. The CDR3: CASSAYASGMGEQYF. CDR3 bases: TGTGCCAGCAGCGCCTATGCTAGCGGGATGGGAGAGCAGTACTTC.

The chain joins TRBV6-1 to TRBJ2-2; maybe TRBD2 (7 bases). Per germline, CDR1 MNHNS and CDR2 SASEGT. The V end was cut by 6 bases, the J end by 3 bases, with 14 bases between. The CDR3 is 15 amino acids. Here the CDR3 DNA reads TGTGCCAGCAGGCTCGGGGGGCTAGACACCGGGGAGCTGTTTTTT. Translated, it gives CASRLGGLDTGELFF.

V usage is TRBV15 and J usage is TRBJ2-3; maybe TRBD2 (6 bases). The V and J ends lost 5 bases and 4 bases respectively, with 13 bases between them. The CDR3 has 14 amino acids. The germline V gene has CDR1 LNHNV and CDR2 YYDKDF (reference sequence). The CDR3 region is CATSQVGGPDTQYF. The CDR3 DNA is TGTGCCACCAGCCAAGTAGGAGGGCCAGATACGCAGTATTTT.

In DNA form, the CDR3 reads TGTGCCAGCAGCAGCCGGGACAGGGGCTCCTACAATGAGCAGTTCTTC. This sequence encodes CASSSRDRGSYNEQFF. This rearrangement joins TRBV11-3 to TRBJ2-1; 10 nucleotides agree with TRBD1. The CDR3 covers 16 residues. CDR1 is SGHNT, CDR2 YENEEA, per germline. V lost 5 bases and J lost 0; bases outside the gene matches: 4.

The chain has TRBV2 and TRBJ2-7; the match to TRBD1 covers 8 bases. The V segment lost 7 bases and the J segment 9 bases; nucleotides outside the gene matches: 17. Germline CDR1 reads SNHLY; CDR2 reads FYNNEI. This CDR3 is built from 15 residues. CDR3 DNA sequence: TGTGCCAGCACTAGCACAGGGGGACTTGTAAGTGGGCAGTACTTC. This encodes CASTSTGGLVSGQYF.

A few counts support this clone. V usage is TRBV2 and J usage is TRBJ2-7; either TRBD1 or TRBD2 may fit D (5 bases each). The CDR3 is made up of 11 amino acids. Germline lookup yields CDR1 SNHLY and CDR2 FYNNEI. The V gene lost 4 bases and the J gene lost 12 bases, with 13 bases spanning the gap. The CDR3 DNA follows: TGTGCCAGCAGTGGAACCAGGGAGTGGTACTTC. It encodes CASSGTREWYF. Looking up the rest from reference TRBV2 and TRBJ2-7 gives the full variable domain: EPEVTQTPSHQVTQMGQEVILRCVPISNHLYFYWYRQILGQKVEFLVSFYNNEISEKSEIFDDQFSVERPDGSNFTLKIRSTKLEDSAMYFCASSGTREWYFGPGTRLTVT.

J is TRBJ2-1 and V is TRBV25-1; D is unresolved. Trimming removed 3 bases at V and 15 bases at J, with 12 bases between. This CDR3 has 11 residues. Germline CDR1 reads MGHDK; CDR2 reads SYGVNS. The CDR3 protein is CASSDGPLLFF. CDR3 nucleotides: TGTGCCAGCAGTGACGGACCCCTATTGTTCTTC.

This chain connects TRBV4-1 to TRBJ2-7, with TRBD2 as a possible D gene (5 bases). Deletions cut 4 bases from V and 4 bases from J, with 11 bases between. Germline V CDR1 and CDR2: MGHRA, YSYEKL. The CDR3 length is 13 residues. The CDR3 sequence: CASSPASGYEQYF. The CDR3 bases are TGCGCCAGCAGCCCGGCAAGCGGTTACGAGCAGTACTTC.

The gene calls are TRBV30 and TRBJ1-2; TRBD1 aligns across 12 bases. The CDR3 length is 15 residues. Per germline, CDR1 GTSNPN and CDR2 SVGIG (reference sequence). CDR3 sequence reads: CARGRPGQGARGYTF. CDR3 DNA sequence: TGTGCTAGGGGTAGACCGGGACAGGGGGCGCGTGGCTACACCTTC.

Written as DNA, the CDR3 is TGCGCCAGCAGCTTGACTAGCGGACCGGCAGATACGCAGTATTTT. Amino acid sequence: CASSLTSGPADTQYF. This chain connects TRBV5-1 to TRBJ2-3; 8 bases align to TRBD2. CDR3 size: 15 residues. CDR1 is SGHRS, CDR2 YFSETQ, per germline. Unmatched junction bases numbered 5, after V lost 1 base and J lost 4 bases.

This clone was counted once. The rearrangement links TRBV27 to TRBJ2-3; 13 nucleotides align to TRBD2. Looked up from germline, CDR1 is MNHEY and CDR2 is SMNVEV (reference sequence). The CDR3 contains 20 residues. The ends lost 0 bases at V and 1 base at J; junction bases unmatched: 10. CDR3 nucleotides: TGTGCCAGCAGTTTATCGCCGGGACTAGCGGGAAGTGAGGGCACAGATACGCAGTATTTT. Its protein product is CASSLSPGLAGSEGTDTQYF.

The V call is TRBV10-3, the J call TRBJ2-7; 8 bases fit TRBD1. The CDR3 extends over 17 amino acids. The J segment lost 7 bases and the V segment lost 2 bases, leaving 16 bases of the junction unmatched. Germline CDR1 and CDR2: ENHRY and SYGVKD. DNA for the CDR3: TGTGCCATCAGTGAGGGACAGGGAAGGCCTAAAGGGTGGGAGCAGTACTTC. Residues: CAISEGQGRPKGWEQYF.

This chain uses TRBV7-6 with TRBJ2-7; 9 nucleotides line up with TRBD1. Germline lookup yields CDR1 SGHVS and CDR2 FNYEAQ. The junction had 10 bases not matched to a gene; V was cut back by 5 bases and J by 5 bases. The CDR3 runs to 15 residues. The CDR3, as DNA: TGTGCCAGCAGCCCGATACCGGGACAGGGAAACGAGCAGTACTTC. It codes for CASSPIPGQGNEQYF.

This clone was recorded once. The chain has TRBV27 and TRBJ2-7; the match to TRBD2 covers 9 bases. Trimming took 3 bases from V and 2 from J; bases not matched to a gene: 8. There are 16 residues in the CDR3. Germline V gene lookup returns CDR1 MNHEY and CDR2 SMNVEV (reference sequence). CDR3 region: CASSLRGGTSTYEQYF. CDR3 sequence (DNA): TGTGCCAGCAGTTTGAGGGGGGGGACTAGCACCTACGAGCAGTACTTC.